This is a list of T cell receptor beta chains from one sample in a study of cytomegalovirus exposure and HLA in healthy donors. This table comes from immunoSEQ multiplex PCR, and its TCRdb copy is limited to in-frame clones, with some not included. The sample data list some 200,000 clones. Input material: PBMCs. The receptor source for this set is a man in his thirties or forties in good health and CMV-seronegative. CDR3s include the opening cysteine and the closing phenylalanine or tryptophan. The order of the fields is D gene, V gene, CDR3 length, J gene, CDR3 DNA, CDR3 protein. D genes are given only for firm matches.

D: -
V: TRBV7-2
length: 13
J: TRBJ1-2
DNA: TGTGCCAGCAGCCCGGAGACGGTATATGGCTACACCTTC
CDR3: CASSPETVYGYTF

D: TRBD1
V: TRBV27
length: 16
J: TRBJ2-3
DNA: TGTGCCAGCAGGGGTGCAGGGGGTTTAAGAGTAGATACGCAGTATTTT
CDR3: CASRGAGGLRVDTQYF

D: -
V: TRBV11-3
length: 14
J: TRBJ2-3
DNA: TGTGCCAGCAGCGATAACAGGGGCACAGATACGCAGTATTTT
CDR3: CASSDNRGTDTQYF

D: TRBD1
V: TRBV7-9
length: 14
J: TRBJ1-1
DNA: TGTGCCAGCAGCTCACAGGGGACGGGCACTGAAGCTTTCTTT
CDR3: CASSSQGTGTEAFF

D: -
V: TRBV5-1
length: 16
J: TRBJ2-1
DNA: TGCGCCAGCAGCCCGGGAGCACTAGGGAAGAACAATGAGCAGTTCTTC
CDR3: CASSPGALGKNNEQFF

D: TRBD2
V: TRBV19
length: 14
J: TRBJ2-1
DNA: TGTGCCAGTAGTAGGTCGGGAGGGGACAATGAGCAGTTCTTC
CDR3: CASSRSGGDNEQFF

D: TRBD1
V: TRBV25-1
length: 16
J: TRBJ1-1
DNA: TGTGCCACTAAGGGGGTCTCGGGACAGTTGAACACTGAAGCTTTCTTT
CDR3: CATKGVSGQLNTEAFF

D: -
V: TRBV15
length: 17
J: TRBJ1-2
DNA: TGTGCCACCAGCAGACGGAAGGACACAGCAGGCGGCTATGGCTACACCTTC
CDR3: CATSRRKDTAGGYGYTF

D: TRBD2
V: TRBV5-4
length: 15
J: TRBJ2-1
DNA: TGTGCCAGCAGCTCAGCGGGGGGACAATACAATGAGCAGTTCTTC
CDR3: CASSSAGGQYNEQFF

D: TRBD1
V: TRBV7-6
length: 15
J: TRBJ1-4
DNA: TGTGCCAGCAGCTTAGGGGACAGGGATAATGAAAAACTGTTTTTT
CDR3: CASSLGDRDNEKLFF

D: -
V: TRBV9
length: 18
J: TRBJ2-2
DNA: TGTGCCAGCAGCTCTCCCAGGTCGGCAGGGACGAACACCGGGGAGCTGTTTTTT
CDR3: CASSSPRSAGTNTGELFF

D: -
V: TRBV7-3
length: 13
J: TRBJ1-1
DNA: TGTGCCAGCAGCGCGACAGCGAACACTGAAGCTTTCTTT
CDR3: CASSATANTEAFF

D: -
V: TRBV4-3
length: 15
J: TRBJ1-2
DNA: TGCGCCAGCAGTCAAGATTACAGGCAGTACTATGGCTACACCTTC
CDR3: CASSQDYRQYYGYTF

D: TRBD1
V: TRBV2
length: 14
J: TRBJ1-1
DNA: TGTGCCAGCGACCCCACAGGGGGGAACACTGAAGCTTTCTTT
CDR3: CASDPTGGNTEAFF

D: -
V: TRBV29-1
length: 15
J: TRBJ1-2
DNA: TGCAGCGTTGAGCCCCCAGGGTTTGGGAACTATGGCTACACCTTC
CDR3: CSVEPPGFGNYGYTF

D: -
V: TRBV18
length: 15
J: TRBJ2-7
DNA: TGTGCCAGCTCACCACAGCTAGACGGGACCTACGAGCAGTACTTC
CDR3: CASSPQLDGTYEQYF

D: -
V: TRBV18
length: 14
J: TRBJ1-1
DNA: TGTGCCAGCTCACCGGGCAGGGCGAACACTGAAGCTTTCTTT
CDR3: CASSPGRANTEAFF

D: -
V: TRBV7-7
length: 15
J: TRBJ2-3
DNA: TGTGCCAGCAGCCCCGGCGGAGCCTCCACAGATACGCAGTATTTT
CDR3: CASSPGGASTDTQYF

D: -
V: TRBV7-2
length: 13
J: TRBJ2-7
DNA: TGTGCCAGCAGCTTAGAAACGGGGAGCGAGCAGTACTTC
CDR3: CASSLETGSEQYF

D: -
V: TRBV18
length: 13
J: TRBJ1-5
DNA: TGTGCCAGCTCACCAAACAGGGAACAGCCCCAGCATTTT
CDR3: CASSPNREQPQHF

D: TRBD2
V: TRBV19
length: 13
J: TRBJ2-1
DNA: TGTGCCAGTAGCGGGACTAGCGGAAATGAGCAGTTCTTC
CDR3: CASSGTSGNEQFF

D: -
V: TRBV9
length: 13
J: TRBJ2-7
DNA: TGTGCCAGCAGCGTAGCTCCCCAGTACGAGCAGTACTTC
CDR3: CASSVAPQYEQYF

D: -
V: TRBV5-1
length: 13
J: TRBJ1-1
DNA: TGCGCCAGCAGTCCGACAGGGAACACTGAAGCTTTCTTT
CDR3: CASSPTGNTEAFF

D: TRBD1
V: TRBV6-5
length: 15
J: TRBJ2-4
DNA: TGTGCCAGCAGTTACTCGGTACAGGGGAAAAACATTCAGTACTTC
CDR3: CASSYSVQGKNIQYF

D: -
V: TRBV5-1
length: 16
J: TRBJ1-4
DNA: TGCGCCAGCAGCGAAATTAGGGGGGGTGGAGATGAAAAACTGTTTTTT
CDR3: CASSEIRGGGDEKLFF

D: -
V: TRBV28
length: 15
J: TRBJ1-1
DNA: TGTGCCAACATCGGCCGGGGGACTCCGTGGCCCGAAGCTTTCTTT
CDR3: CANIGRGTPWPEAFF

D: TRBD1
V: TRBV27
length: 14
J: TRBJ2-7
DNA: TGTGCCAGCACCCCCAGGGGGACAGCCTACGAGCAGTACTTC
CDR3: CASTPRGTAYEQYF

D: -
V: TRBV7-2
length: 13
J: TRBJ2-2
DNA: TGTGCCAGCAGCTCCTTAGATATCGGGGAGCTGTTTTTT
CDR3: CASSSLDIGELFF

D: -
V: TRBV5-5
length: 15
J: TRBJ2-3
DNA: TGTGCCAGCAGCTTGGGGGGGACTTTAGCAGATACGCAGTATTTT
CDR3: CASSLGGTLADTQYF

D: -
V: TRBV27
length: 16
J: TRBJ1-5
DNA: TGTGCCAGCAGTTTGTTCGGGGGGATGAGCAATCAGCCCCAGCATTTT
CDR3: CASSLFGGMSNQPQHF